This TCR beta chain appears in the sequencing data of a study of blood T cell repertoires in COVID-19. Clones were sequenced by immunoSEQ multiplex PCR, and TCRdb holds only the in-frame ones, with some missing. The data hold roughly 500,000 clones, with 85% to 90% observed a single time. CDR1 and CDR2 from the germline V gene are MNHEY and SMNVEV (reference sequence). The CDR3 runs 14 residues. Trimming took off 5 bases at V and 4 bases at J, with 15 bases between the two ends. This receptor was taken from a man younger than 35 with COVID-19, enrolled during active disease. This chain links TRBV27 with TRBJ2-7; a weak D match, TRBD1 (5 bases). Sequencing input: peripheral blood. The DNA for the CDR3 is TGTGCCAGCAGTCCTGGACAAGCCGAATACGAGCAGTACTTC. Translation: CASSPGQAEYEQYF.